This TCR beta chain was recovered during a study of neoadjuvant anti-PD-1 for oral cavity cancer. The CDR3 spans 15 residues. V was pared by 5 bases and J by 7 bases, with 14 bases of the junction left unmatched. Germline-derived CDR1 and CDR2 are LNHDA and SQIVND (reference sequence). Sequencing used immunoSEQ multiplex PCR; TCRdb keeps in-frame clones, though not all of them. Of 5,000 or so clones listed, nearly 60% were seen once; the top ten hold about 7%. Of note for this clone: Antigen: not known.

Study-level results: Each response group had just a few patients in TCR analyses.

The sample consisted of tumor tissue, taken before nivolumab (anti-PD-1) treatment. The chain employs TRBV19 and TRBJ2-7; 7 bases fit TRBD1. The sequence came from a person aged 35-79 years with oral cavity squamous cell carcinoma. The CDR3 coding sequence is TGTGCCAGTAGTCTAGGACAGGCCCTCGTGGAAGAGCAGTACTTC. This encodes CASSLGQALVEEQYF.